This TCR beta chain derives from a study of monozygotic twins with inflammatory bowel disease (dated by TCRdb to the late 2010s). In terms of the full investigation: The complete study included about 28 monozygotic twin pairs: 19 IBD-discordant Danish pairs and nine German pairs, of which four were IBD-concordant and five were IBD-discordant. Each individual had, on average, about 151 000 unique TCRalpha sequences and 181 000 unique TCRbeta sequences available for analysis. Within discordant pairs, disease-associated traits were sought mainly by comparing IBD patients with their genetically identical healthy co-twins. General conclusions and limits of the study: Distinction between different T cell subtypes could not be achieved in the analysis. Repertoire similarity did not differ between concordant and discordant twins, which could be due to limited statistical power. Compared with healthy twins, IBD patients had fewer clonotypes in common with other individuals, a difference most pronounced in patients showing signs of disease activity. TCRbeta repertoire diversity, by inverse Simpson index, was decreased in IBD patients compared with their healthy co-twins. No single strong signal or clonotype linked to IBD turned up in the results, so the idea that one exists was not supported. Background noise and inter-individual variability may have been introduced into the repertoires by the differing immunosuppressive treatments among patients.

For this clonotype: Its antigen is currently not known.

Library preparation employed 5' RACE. Preparation of each TCR library used 3,000 to 4,000 ng of total RNA. cDNA was synthesized with SMARTScribe reverse transcriptase in eight separate reactions per sample. During cDNA synthesis, template switching introduced unique molecular identifiers that contained a 6-nucleotide sample barcode. TCRalpha and TCRbeta cDNA was amplified by two nested PCRs of 16 and 9 cycles, with bead purification after each PCR. Before amplification, the cDNA was both treated with uracil DNA-glycosylase and purified with the QIAquick PCR purification kit. The second PCR added Illumina TruSeq-compatible adapters along with sample-specific barcodes. TapeStation and Qubit were used to check library quality and concentration, and around 5.3 ng of each library was pooled. Pooled libraries were sequenced on an Illumina HiSeq2500 single-index Rapid Run with 2 x 100 bp reads and custom sequencing primers. As for the original processing: PCR and sequencing errors were corrected by UMI-based consensus assembly using MiGEC version 1.2.6. V(D)J alignment, clonotype assembly and CDR3 extraction were performed with MiXCR version 2.1.1. To normalise gene usage, clonotype sharing and MAIT/NKT TCR abundance, the top 1000, 10 000 and 20 000 clonotypes in each sample were analysed. After downsampling to 27 000 UMIs, diversity was calculated as the inverse Simpson index using the vegan R package. Paired Mann-Whitney U tests were applied to discordant twin pairs, and Benjamini-Hochberg correction was used for multiple testing. TCRdb reprocessed the sequencing reads and holds a single record per CDR3 protein sequence, with no DNA. V and J calls and clone size were set by TCRdb, not the authors. The sample table on file contains around 400,000 distinct CDR3 sequences. Jointly, the top ten make up around 2.3% of the sample.

From each donor, a roughly 2.6 ml peripheral blood sample was collected into PAXgene tubes and stored at -80 degrees C. Without any T cell sorting, total RNA was extracted from whole blood using the PAXgene blood miRNA kit on an automated QIAcube. Deep TCRalpha and TCRbeta repertoire profiling with unique molecular barcoding was performed on peripheral blood of monozygotic twin pairs concordant or discordant for inflammatory bowel disease. For every twin pair, smoking habits were documented, and each individual was categorised as a current, former or never smoker. The CDR3 starts with the cysteine, ends with the phenylalanine, and has 16 residues. No DNA is given. In the germline V gene, CDR1 corresponds to ENHRY and CDR2 to SYGVKD.

The V and J segments used are TRBV10-3 and TRBJ2-5; checking the TCRdb D call of TRBD1 is not possible without DNA. The specimen sequenced was blood. The sequence was collected from a human donor with ulcerative colitis or Crohn's disease, or a healthy co-twin of an affected twin (not recorded which). The CDR3 region: CAISPRGGDSQETQYF.